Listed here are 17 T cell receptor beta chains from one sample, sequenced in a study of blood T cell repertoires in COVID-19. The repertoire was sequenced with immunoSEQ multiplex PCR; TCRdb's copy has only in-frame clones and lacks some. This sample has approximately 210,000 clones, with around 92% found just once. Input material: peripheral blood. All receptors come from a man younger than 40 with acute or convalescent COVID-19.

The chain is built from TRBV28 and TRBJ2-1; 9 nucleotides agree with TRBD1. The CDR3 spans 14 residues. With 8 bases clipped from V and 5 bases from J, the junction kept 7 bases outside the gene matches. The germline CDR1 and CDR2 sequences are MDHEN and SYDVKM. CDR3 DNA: TGTGCCAGCGGGGACTACAGGGGGCACAATGAGCAGTTCTTC. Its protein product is CASGDYRGHNEQFF.

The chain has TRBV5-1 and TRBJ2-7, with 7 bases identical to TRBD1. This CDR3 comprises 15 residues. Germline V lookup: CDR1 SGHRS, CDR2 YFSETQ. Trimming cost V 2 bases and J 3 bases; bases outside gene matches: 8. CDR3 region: CASSLAQGVVYEQYF. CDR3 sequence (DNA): TGCGCCAGCAGCTTAGCTCAGGGGGTGGTCTACGAGCAGTACTTC. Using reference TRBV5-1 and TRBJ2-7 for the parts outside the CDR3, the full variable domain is KAGVTQTPRYLIKTRGQQVTLSCSPISGHRSVSWYQQTPGQGLQFLFEYFSETQRNKGNFPGRFSGRQFSNSRSEMNVSTLELGDSALYLCASSLAQGVVYEQYFGPGTRLTVT.

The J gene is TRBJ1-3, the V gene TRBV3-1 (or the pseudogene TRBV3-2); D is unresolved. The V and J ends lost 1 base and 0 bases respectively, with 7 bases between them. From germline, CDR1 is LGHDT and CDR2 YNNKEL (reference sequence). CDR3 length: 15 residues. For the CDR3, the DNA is TGTGCCAGCAGCCAAGGACACAGCTCTGGAAACACCATATATTTT. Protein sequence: CASSQGHSSGNTIYF.

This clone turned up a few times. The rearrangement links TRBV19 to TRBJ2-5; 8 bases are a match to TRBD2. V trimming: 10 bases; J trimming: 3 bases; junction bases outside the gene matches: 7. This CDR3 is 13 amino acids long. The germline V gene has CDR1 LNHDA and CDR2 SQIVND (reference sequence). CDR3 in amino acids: CANPGTREETQYF. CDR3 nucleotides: TGTGCCAACCCCGGGACTAGGGAAGAGACCCAGTACTTC.

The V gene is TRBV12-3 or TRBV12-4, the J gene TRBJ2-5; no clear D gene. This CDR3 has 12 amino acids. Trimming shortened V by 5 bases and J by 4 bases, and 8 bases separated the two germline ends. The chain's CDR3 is CASSLQRETQYF. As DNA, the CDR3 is TGTGCCAGCAGTCTTCAGCGAGAGACCCAGTACTTC.

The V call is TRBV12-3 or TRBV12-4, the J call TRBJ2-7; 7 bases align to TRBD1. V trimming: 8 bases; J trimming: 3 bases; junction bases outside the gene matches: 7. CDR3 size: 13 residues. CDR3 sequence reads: CASRLGQLYEQYF. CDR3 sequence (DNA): TGTGCCAGCCGGCTGGGACAGCTCTACGAGCAGTACTTC.

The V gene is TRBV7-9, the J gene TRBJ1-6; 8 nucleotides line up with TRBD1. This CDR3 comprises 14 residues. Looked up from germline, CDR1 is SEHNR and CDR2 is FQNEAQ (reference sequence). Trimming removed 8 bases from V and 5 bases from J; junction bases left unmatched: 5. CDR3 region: CASSGGWDNSPLHF. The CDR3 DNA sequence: TGTGCCAGCTCAGGGGGCTGGGATAATTCACCCCTCCACTTT.

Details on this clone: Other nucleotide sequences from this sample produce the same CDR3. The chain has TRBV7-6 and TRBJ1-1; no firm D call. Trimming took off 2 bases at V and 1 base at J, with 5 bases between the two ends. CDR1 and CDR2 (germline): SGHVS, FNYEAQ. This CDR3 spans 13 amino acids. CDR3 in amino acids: CASSLQENTEAFF. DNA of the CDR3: TGTGCCAGCAGCTTACAGGAGAACACTGAAGCTTTCTTT.

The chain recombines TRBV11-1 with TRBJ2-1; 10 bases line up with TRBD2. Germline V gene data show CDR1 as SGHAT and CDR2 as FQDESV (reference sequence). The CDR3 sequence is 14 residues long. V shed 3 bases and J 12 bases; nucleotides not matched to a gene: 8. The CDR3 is CASSFERGGGRQFF. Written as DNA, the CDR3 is TGTGCCAGCAGCTTCGAGCGGGGGGGCGGAAGGCAGTTCTTC.

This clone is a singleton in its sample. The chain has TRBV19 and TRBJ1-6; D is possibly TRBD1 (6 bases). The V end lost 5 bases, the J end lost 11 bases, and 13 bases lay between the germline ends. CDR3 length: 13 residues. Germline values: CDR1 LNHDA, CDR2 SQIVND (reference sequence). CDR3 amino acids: CASSQQGETPLHF. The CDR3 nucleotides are TGTGCCAGTAGTCAACAGGGAGAAACACCCCTCCACTTT.

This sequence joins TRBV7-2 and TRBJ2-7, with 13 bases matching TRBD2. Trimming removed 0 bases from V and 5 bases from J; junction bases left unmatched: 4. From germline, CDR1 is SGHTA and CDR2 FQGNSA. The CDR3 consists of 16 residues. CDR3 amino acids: CASSLAGTSGNHEQYF. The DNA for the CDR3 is TGTGCCAGCAGCTTAGCAGGGACTAGCGGGAACCACGAGCAGTACTTC.

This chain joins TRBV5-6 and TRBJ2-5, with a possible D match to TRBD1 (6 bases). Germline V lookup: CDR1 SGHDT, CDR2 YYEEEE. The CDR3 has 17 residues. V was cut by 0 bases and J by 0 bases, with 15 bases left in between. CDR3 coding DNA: TGTGCCAGCAGCTTGGCCAAGCTATGGGACAACCAAGAGACCCAGTACTTC. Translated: CASSLAKLWDNQETQYF.

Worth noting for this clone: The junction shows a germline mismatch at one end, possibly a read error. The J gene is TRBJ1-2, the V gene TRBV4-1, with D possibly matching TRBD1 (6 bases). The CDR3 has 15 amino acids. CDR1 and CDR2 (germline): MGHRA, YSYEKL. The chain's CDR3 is CASSQDRDKTYGYTF. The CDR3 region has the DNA TGCGCCAGCAGCCAAGATAGGGACAAGACCTATGGCTACACCTTT.

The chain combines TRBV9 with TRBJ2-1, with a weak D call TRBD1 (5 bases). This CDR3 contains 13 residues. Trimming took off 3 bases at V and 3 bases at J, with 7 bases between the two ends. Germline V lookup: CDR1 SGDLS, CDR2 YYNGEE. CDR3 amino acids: CASSETVYNEQFF. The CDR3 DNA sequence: TGTGCCAGCAGCGAGACAGTCTACAATGAGCAGTTCTTC.

The CDR3 region has the DNA TGTGCCAGCAGCTACCGGAGCAATCAGCCCCAGCATTTT. The encoded protein is CASSYRSNQPQHF. The chain carries TRBV4-2 and TRBJ1-5; D remains ambiguous. Per the germline V gene, CDR1 is LGHNA and CDR2 is YNFKEQ. The CDR3 extends over 13 amino acids. V shed 5 bases and J shed 1 base, with 6 bases lying between them.

CDR3: CASRRQEINTEAFF. The CDR3 DNA is TGTGCCAGCAGAAGACAGGAAATTAACACTGAAGCTTTCTTT. V usage is TRBV2 and J usage is TRBJ1-1, with D possibly TRBD1 on 6 matching bases. V lost 6 bases and J 2 bases, leaving 13 bases between the germline ends. Per the germline V gene, CDR1 is SNHLY and CDR2 is FYNNEI. The CDR3 runs to 14 residues.

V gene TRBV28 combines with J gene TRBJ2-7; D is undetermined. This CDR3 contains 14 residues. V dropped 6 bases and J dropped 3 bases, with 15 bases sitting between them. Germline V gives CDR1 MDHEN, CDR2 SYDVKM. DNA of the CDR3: TGTGCCAGCAGGAAAAACGGAGCTTACTACGAGCAGTACTTC. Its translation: CASRKNGAYYEQYF.